This paragraph covers one TCR beta chain sequence. The antigen is not known. Here immunoSEQ multiplex PCR was the method, and the copy in TCRdb shows in-frame clones only, minus some. This sample has some 91,000 clones, with approximately 91% found just once. This sample is drawn from a study of T cell responses to AZD1222 COVID-19 vaccine. Study-wide findings and caveats: Distributed over spike, vaccine-associated CD4 TCRs predominated at 160-218 and 743-854. Repertoire collection took place solely once the T cell response had peaked. In a largely white British group with more females than males, clonal diversity was possibly underestimated.

Trimming took off 8 bases at V and 1 base at J, with 20 bases between the two ends. CDR1 SGHRS and CDR2 YFSETQ come from the germline V gene. The CDR3 sequence is 16 residues long. The clonotype originates from an adult in good health. Specimen: peripheral blood, collected on day 0 of AZD1222 vaccination. This chain uses TRBV5-1 with TRBJ2-3, with D tentatively TRBD2 (6 bases). The DNA of the CDR3 is TGCGCCAGGACACCTAGCGTCAGGTCCGGCACAGATACGCAGTATTTT. It specifies CARTPSVRSGTDTQYF.